The clone carrying this TCR beta chain was seen at least ten times. The target antigen is unknown. Germline V lookup: CDR1 SGHTA, CDR2 FQGNSA. This CDR3 has 15 residues. Trimming left V 5 bases short and J 3 bases short, with 16 bases between. No treatment of any kind had been given to any patient before thyroid surgery. The data are from a study of metastatic and nonmetastatic thyroid tumors. Study summary: It was across blood and tumor or nodule tissue from malignant and benign thyroid patients that repertoires were compared. Overall study results and limits: It was reportedly found that TCR beta diversity was significantly higher in malignant thyroid tumors than in benign nodules, a difference seen in both blood and tumor samples.

The authors' processing: Researchers built a distant-metastasis classifier for papillary thyroid cancer that drew on CDR3 differences across clinicopathological groups. Using MiXCR, TCRdb re-called clones from the PCR reads. The V and J calls follow TCRdb's processing rather than the paper's. The repertoire holds 15,000 to 19,000 clones, with roughly 21% as singletons. The sequenced sample consisted of tumor tissue. The V gene is TRBV7-2, the J gene TRBJ1-1; D not certain. The TCR was taken from a female donor with papillary thyroid cancer or a benign thyroid nodule (not recorded which). Some clones in this sample may be carry-over from other donors' samples. In DNA, the CDR3 is TGTGCCAGCAGCCGTAGGGCGGGGATGGACACTGAAGCTTTCTTT. Protein sequence: CASSRRAGMDTEAFF.